The T cell receptor (beta chain) under discussion was sequenced for a study of cytomegalovirus exposure and HLA in healthy donors. V lost 4 bases, J lost 16 bases, and 10 bases stayed unmatched. Germline lookup yields CDR1 MNHEY and CDR2 SVGAGI. The CDR3 covers 12 residues. The primer mix had 60 Vbeta and 13 Jbeta primers. Profiled with immunoSEQ multiplex PCR; TCRdb holds only in-frame clones, not every one. The sample lists some 120,000 clones; 77% were seen once. Study findings and constraints: Further analysis, carried out later, found HLA-associated TCR beta chains more clonally expanded than equally common other chains.

This clone occurred a few times. Its antigen is not identified. The chain uses TRBV6-5 and TRBJ2-1; 7 bases line up with TRBD2. Sequencing input: PBMCs. The receptor was isolated from a man between 18 and 35 years old in good health and CMV-seropositive. Here the CDR3 DNA reads TGTGCCAGCAGTTCCAAAGCGGGACGAGAATTCTTC. The encoded protein is CASSSKAGREFF.